The clone carrying this TCR beta chain was seen just once. This record belongs to a study of sequential checkpoint blockade in melanoma. Method: immunoSEQ multiplex PCR; TCRdb's copy keeps in-frame clones and lacks some. The sample holds about 15,000 clones, around 70% seen once. J was trimmed by 0 bases and V by 6 bases; bases with no gene match: 14. CDR1 ENHRY and CDR2 SYGVKD come from the germline V gene. There are 17 residues in the CDR3. Treatment given: randomized to nivolumab then ipilimumab (arm A) or the reverse (arm B). This chain links TRBV10-3 with TRBJ2-7, with TRBD1 matching 7 bases. Source: CD8+ T cells sorted from blood (inferred from file names), taken from a patient given nivolumab and ipilimumab in sequence. This clonotype originated in a human donor with melanoma. DNA for the CDR3: TGTGCCATCAGGGTAGGGACAGCTAGTTCGAACTCCTACGAGCAGTACTTC. Translation: CAIRVGTASSNSYEQYF.